The T cell receptor beta chain under discussion was sequenced for a study of spatial heterogeneity in lung cancer. Study at large: The study observed each unique TCR and UMI combination more than ten times on average in raw reads.

In TCRdb, the 5' RACE reads were re-called with MiXCR into one record per CDR3 protein. The sample contains some 10,000 distinct CDR3 sequences, 4% to 6% of which appear only once. The ends lost 5 bases at V and 3 bases at J; junction bases unmatched: 8. Germline V gives CDR1 DFQATT, CDR2 SNEGSKA (reference sequence). CDR3 size: 14 residues. Time point specified: sample taken at primary tumor resection. Whole RNA obtained from tumor, nontumor lung or frozen PBMC underwent sequencing without sorting. The sample holds many counts of this clonotype. Its antigen is as yet unknown. Study-level results: Tumoral mutation counts were tracked by counts of expanded intratumoral alpha and beta TCRs. For tumor T cells, estimated coverage reached only approximately 7.7% (alpha) and around 13% (beta). When ubiquitous and regional expanded TCRs were counted, their numbers tracked ubiquitous and regional nonsynonymous mutations, respectively.

Sample: lung tumor tissue, taken at surgery. This clonotype was sampled from a female donor with early-stage non-small cell lung cancer. V usage is TRBV20-1 and J usage is TRBJ2-7; 9 nucleotides line up with TRBD1. CDR3 protein: CSAVRDRVNYEQYF. The CDR3 nucleotides are TGCAGTGCTGTCCGGGACAGGGTTAACTACGAGCAGTACTTC.